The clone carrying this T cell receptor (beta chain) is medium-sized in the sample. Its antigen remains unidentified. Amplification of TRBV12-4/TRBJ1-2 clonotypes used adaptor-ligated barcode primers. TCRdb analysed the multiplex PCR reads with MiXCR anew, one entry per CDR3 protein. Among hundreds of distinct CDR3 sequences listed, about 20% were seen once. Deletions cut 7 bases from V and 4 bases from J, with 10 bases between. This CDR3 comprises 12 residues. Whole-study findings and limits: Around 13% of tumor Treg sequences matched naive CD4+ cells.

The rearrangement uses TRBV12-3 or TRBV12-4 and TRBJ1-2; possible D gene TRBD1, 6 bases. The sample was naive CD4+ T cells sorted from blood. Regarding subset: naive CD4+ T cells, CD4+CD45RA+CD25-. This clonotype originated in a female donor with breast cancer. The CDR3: CASTRTVYGYTF. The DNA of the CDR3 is TGTGCCAGCACTAGGACAGTCTATGGCTACACCTTC.